The present TCR beta chain was sequenced within a study of blood T cell repertoires in COVID-19. Overall study context: Acute and convalescent COVID-19 specimens originated in the United States, Italy and Spain. From T cells, B-cell-depleted T cells, or PBMCs came the material, which was cDNA or gDNA.

In the authors' workflow: Reference gene primer amplification yielded estimated nucleated cell counts. Some clones are missing from TCRdb's copy, which holds only in-frame ones; the method was immunoSEQ multiplex PCR. From that table come the V and J calls and clone size; the DNA was used to work out D and trimming. This sample carries more than 300,000 clones, 86% of them seen once, and the ten largest clones take around 4%. V was clipped by 3 bases and J by 3 bases; unmatched bases: 17. The CDR3 loop spans 18 amino acids. From germline, CDR1 is LNHDA and CDR2 SQIVND (reference sequence). The sample was PBMCs or T cells enriched from blood (not recorded which). This TCR came from a man aged 25 to 40 who had recovered from COVID-19. J is TRBJ2-7 and V is TRBV19; 7 bases map to TRBD2. This chain's CDR3 is CASSMATPARTRSYEQYF. Written as DNA, the CDR3 is TGTGCCAGTAGTATGGCGACCCCAGCAAGGACTAGGAGCTACGAGCAGTACTTC. Full variable domain (remainder filled in from reference TRBV19 and TRBJ2-7): DGGITQSPKYLFRKEGQNVTLSCEQNLNHDAMYWYRQDPGQGLRLIYYSQIVNDFQKGDIAEGYSVSREKKESFPLTVTSAQKNPTAFYLCASSMATPARTRSYEQYFGPGTRLTVT.